This T cell receptor beta chain was recovered during a study of T cells in Graves' hyperthyroidism and ophthalmopathy. Study-level points and caveats: Stable hyperthyroidism was told apart from ophthalmopathy by a model built on 13 V-J features.

Details on this clonotype: Its antigen is as yet unknown.

There are 14 residues in the CDR3. Germline values: CDR1 WSHSY, CDR2 SAAADI. V was clipped by 6 bases and J by 0 bases, with 8 bases between them. The CDR3 regions of TCR beta were amplified from RNA transcripts. First-round RT-PCR with HTBI primers amplified the TCR CDR3 region. A single record per CDR3 protein comes from TCRdb applying MiXCR to the multiplex PCR reads. Of about 360,000 distinct CDR3 sequences in the sample, roughly 14% were seen once. Patients aged 18 to 65 with hyperthyroidism were newly diagnosed, with duration under 2 months. The TCR sequence derives from a man aged 25-45 years with Graves' hyperthyroidism that later progressed to Graves' ophthalmopathy. Sequenced sample: blood. The genes are TRBV10-2 and TRBJ2-2; D not resolved. CDR3 in amino acids: CASRHPTNTGELFF. CDR3 nucleotides: TGCGCCAGCAGACACCCTACGAACACCGGGGAGCTGTTTTTT.